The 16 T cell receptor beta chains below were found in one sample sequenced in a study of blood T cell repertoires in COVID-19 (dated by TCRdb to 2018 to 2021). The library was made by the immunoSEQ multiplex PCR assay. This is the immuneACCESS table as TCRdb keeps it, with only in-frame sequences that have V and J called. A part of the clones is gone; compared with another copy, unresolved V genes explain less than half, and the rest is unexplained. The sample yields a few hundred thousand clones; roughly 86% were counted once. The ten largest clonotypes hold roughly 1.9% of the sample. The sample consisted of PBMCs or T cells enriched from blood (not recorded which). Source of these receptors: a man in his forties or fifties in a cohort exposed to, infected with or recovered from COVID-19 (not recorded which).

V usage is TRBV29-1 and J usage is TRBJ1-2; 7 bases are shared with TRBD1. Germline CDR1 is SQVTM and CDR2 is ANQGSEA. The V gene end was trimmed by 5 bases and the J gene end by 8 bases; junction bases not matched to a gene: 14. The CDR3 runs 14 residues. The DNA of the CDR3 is TGCAGCGTTTTCGCACCCTGGGACAGCGAAGGCTACACCTTC. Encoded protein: CSVFAPWDSEGYTF.

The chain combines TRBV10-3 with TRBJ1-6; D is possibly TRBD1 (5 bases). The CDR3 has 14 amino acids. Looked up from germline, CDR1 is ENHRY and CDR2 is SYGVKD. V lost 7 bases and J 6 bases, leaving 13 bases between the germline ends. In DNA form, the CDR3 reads TGTGCCATCAAACCGACAGTTTCTAATTCACCCCTCCACTTT. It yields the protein CAIKPTVSNSPLHF.

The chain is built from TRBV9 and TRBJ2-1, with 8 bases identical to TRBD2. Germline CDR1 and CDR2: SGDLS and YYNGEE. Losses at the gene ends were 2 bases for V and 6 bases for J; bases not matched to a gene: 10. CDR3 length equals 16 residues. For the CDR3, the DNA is TGTGCCAGCAGCGTCCTCTCTGCGGGAGGAATCAATGAGCAGTTCTTC. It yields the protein CASSVLSAGGINEQFF.

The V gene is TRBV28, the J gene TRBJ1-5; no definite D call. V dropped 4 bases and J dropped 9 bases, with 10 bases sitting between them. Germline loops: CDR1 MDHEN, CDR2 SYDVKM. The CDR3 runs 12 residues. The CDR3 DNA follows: TGTGCCAGCAGTTCCCCTGAGAGGCCCCAGCATTTT. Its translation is CASSSPERPQHF.

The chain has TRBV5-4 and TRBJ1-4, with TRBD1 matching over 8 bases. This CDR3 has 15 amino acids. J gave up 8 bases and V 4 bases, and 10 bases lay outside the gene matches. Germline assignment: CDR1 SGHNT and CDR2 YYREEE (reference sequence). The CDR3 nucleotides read TGTGCCAGCAGCCCGTCGACAGGGGTGGGCGAAAAACTGTTTTTT. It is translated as CASSPSTGVGEKLFF. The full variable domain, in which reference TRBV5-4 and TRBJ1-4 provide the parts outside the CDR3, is ETGVTQSPTHLIKTRGQQVTLRCSSQSGHNTVSWYQQALGQGPQFIFQYYREEENGRGNFPPRFSGLQFPNYSSELNVNALELDDSALYLCASSPSTGVGEKLFFGSGTQLSVL.

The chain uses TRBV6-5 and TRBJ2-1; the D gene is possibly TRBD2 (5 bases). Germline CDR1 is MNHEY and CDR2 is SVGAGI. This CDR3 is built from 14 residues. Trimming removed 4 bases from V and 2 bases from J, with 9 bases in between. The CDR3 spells CASSSTGAYNEQFF. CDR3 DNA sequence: TGTGCCAGCAGTTCCACCGGGGCCTACAATGAGCAGTTCTTC.

CDR3 amino acids: CASSKGPPSGSKSEQYF. In DNA form, the CDR3 reads TGTGCCAGCAGCAAAGGGCCCCCTAGCGGGAGTAAGTCCGAGCAGTACTTC. J is TRBJ2-7 and V is TRBV21-1; TRBD2, as called in the table, went unchecked against the DNA. TRBV21-1 is flagged as a pseudogene. CDR3 length: 17 residues.

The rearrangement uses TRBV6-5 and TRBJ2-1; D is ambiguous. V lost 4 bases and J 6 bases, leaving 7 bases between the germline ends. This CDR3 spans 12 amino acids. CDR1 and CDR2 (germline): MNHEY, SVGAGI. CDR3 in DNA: TGTGCCAGCAGTTCTACTTCCAATGAGCAGTTCTTC. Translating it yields CASSSTSNEQFF.

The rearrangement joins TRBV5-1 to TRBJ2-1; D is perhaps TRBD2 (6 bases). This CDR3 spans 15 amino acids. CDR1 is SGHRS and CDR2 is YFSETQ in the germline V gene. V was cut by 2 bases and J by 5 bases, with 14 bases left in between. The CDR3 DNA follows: TGCGCCAGCAGCTTCGAATCCCGGGAGAACAATGAGCAGTTCTTC. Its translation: CASSFESRENNEQFF.

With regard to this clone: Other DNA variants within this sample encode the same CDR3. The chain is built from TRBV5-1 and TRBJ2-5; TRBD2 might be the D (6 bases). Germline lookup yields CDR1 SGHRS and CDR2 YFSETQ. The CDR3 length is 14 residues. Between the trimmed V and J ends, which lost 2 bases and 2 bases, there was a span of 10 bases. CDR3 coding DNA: TGCGCCAGCAGCTTCGGTAGCGGTCAAGAGACCCAGTACTTC. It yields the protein CASSFGSGQETQYF.

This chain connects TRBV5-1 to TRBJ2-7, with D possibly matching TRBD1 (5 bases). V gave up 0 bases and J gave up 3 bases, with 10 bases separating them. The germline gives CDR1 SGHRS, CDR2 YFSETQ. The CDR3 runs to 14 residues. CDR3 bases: TGCGCCAGCAGCTTGGTTCAGGGCATCTACGAGCAGTACTTC. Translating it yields CASSLVQGIYEQYF.

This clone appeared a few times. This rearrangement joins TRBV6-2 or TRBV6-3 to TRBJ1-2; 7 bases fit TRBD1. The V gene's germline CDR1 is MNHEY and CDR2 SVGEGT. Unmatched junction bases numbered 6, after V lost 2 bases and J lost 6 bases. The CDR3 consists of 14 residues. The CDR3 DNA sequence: TGTGCCAGCAGTTACGGACAGGCCTCCGATGGCTACACCTTC. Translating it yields CASSYGQASDGYTF.

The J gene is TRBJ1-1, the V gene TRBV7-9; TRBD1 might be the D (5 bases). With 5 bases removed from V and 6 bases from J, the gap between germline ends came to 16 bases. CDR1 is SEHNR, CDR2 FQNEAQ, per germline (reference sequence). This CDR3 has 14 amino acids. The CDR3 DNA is TGTGCCAGCAGCCCGTGGACGGGGGAGGCTGAAGCTTTCTTT. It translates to CASSPWTGEAEAFF.

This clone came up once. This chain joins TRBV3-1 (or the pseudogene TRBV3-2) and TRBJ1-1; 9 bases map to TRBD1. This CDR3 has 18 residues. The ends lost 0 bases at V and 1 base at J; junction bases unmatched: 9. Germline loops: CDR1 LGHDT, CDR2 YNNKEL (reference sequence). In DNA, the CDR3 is TGTGCCAGCAGCCAAGATCGGGGACAGGGTATTGGGAACACTGAAGCTTTCTTT. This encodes CASSQDRGQGIGNTEAFF.

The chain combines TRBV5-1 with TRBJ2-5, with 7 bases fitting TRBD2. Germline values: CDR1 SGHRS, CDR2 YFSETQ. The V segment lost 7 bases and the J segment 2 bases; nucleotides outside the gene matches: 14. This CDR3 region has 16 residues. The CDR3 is CASQQGTAGRQETQYF. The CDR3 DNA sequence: TGCGCCAGCCAGCAGGGTACAGCGGGGAGACAAGAGACCCAGTACTTC.

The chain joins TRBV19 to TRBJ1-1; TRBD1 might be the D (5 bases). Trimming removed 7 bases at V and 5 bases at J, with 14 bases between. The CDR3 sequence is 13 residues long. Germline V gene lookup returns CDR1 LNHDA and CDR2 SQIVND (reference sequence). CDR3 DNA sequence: TGTGCCAGTACGGTAGGGGTAGGGACTGAAGCTTTCTTT. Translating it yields CASTVGVGTEAFF.